These T cell receptor beta chains were read from a single sample in a study of T cells in Graves' hyperthyroidism and ophthalmopathy. Each CDR3 protein is one row after TCRdb ran MiXCR on the multiplex PCR reads. The sample lists about 380,000 distinct CDR3 sequences, 13% occurring once. Specimen: blood. The receptors stem from a man aged 25-40 years with Graves' hyperthyroidism that later progressed to Graves' ophthalmopathy. Each CDR3 is given without its conserved first and last residue.

v_call	j_call	cdr3_aa
TRBV12-3/TRBV12-4	TRBJ2-1	ASSLAPSGGAGEQF
TRBV5-5	TRBJ1-5	ASSDRQGLNNQPQH
TRBV30	TRBJ1-1	ARQGARNTEAF
TRBV3-1	TRBJ1-3	ASSGRLDSGNTIY
TRBV20-1	TRBJ2-1	SAHGTSTYDEQF
TRBV6-1	TRBJ2-1	ASSVTEPSYNEQF
TRBV2	TRBJ2-5	ASSELGEETQY
TRBV9	TRBJ1-5	ASSVNGRSNQPQH
TRBV7-2	TRBJ2-7	ASSSGTGASSYEQY
TRBV29-1	TRBJ2-2	SAGGGGVPGELF